Described below is a single TCR beta chain sequence and its context. The data derive from a study of tumor-infiltrating lymphocytes in primary liver carcinoma. Germline CDR1 SQVTM, CDR2 ANQGSEA. Trimming cost V 4 bases and J 11 bases; bases outside gene matches: 8. This CDR3 has 12 residues. Co-extraction yielded RNA and DNA from roughly 21-30 mg of unsorted bulk tissue. Over 75% of the cells were viable tumor cells in every tumor sample. Constant-region priming of around 500 ng total RNA yielded TCR beta cDNA. Libraries of TCR beta came from three nested multiplex PCR rounds with slightly modified ARM-PCR. The opening two PCR rounds, about 11 cycles each, paired TRBV1-TRBV30 forward primers with a C-beta reverse primer. TCRdb reprocessed the multiplex PCR reads via MiXCR and lists one record per CDR3 protein. The repertoire holds tens of thousands of distinct CDR3 sequences, with about two thirds as singletons.

The sequenced sample was liver tumor tissue from sampling region 5. Subset here: tumor region T5, tumor centre. The clonotype originates from a middle-aged man with primary liver carcinoma and hepatitis B virus infection. The gene calls are TRBV29-1 and TRBJ2-1; 7 nucleotides line up with TRBD2. CDR3 amino acids: CSVVLAVVQQFF. The CDR3 DNA follows: TGCAGCGTTGTCCTAGCGGTTGTGCAGCAGTTCTTC.